This TCR beta chain was found in a study of blood T cell repertoires in COVID-19. On the study more broadly: Sources were T cells, B-cell-depleted T cells, or PBMCs; the material itself was cDNA or gDNA.

Per the germline V gene, CDR1 is MDHEN and CDR2 is SYDVKM. CDR3 length equals 16 residues. With V trimmed by 5 bases and J by 3 bases, 10 bases remained unmatched. Authors' processing steps: Amplifying reference gene primers gave estimates of nucleated cell counts. The data were produced by immunoSEQ multiplex PCR, yet TCRdb's version contains in-frame clones alone and is incomplete. V, J and clone size derive from that table, while D and trimming were established from the DNA sequence. The profile shows 350,000 to 450,000 clones, roughly 85% of them singletons. The chain combines TRBV28 with TRBJ2-7; 10 positions match TRBD1. Material: peripheral blood. The TCR was taken from a woman under 30 with acute or convalescent COVID-19. CDR3 loop: CASSTIRDRGLYEQYF. As DNA, the CDR3 is TGTGCCAGCAGTACCATCCGGGACAGGGGTCTCTACGAGCAGTACTTC.